The 19 T cell receptor beta chains below come from one sample, sequenced in a study of early T cells in non-severe SARS-CoV-2 infection. TCRdb used MiXCR to reprocess the 5' RACE reads, holding one entry per CDR3 protein. The sample includes about 60,000 distinct CDR3 sequences, approximately 10% of them seen just once. This material consisted of whole blood, taken at baseline. The receptors were sampled from an adult who was a healthcare worker with PCR-confirmed SARS-CoV-2 infection or an uninfected control (not recorded which).

This clonotype was counted only a few times. The chain couples TRBV27 to TRBJ1-2, with 7 bases matching TRBD1. With V trimmed by 8 bases and J by 8 bases, 5 bases remained unmatched. The CDR3 spans 11 residues. The germline V gene has CDR1 MNHEY and CDR2 SMNVEV (reference sequence). As DNA, the CDR3 is TGTGCCAGCTTCGGAGGGGGCGGCTACACCTTC. It specifies CASFGGGGYTF.

The V gene is TRBV28, the J gene TRBJ1-1; D remains unclear. The germline V gene encodes CDR1 MDHEN and CDR2 SYDVKM. V gave up 4 bases and J gave up 2 bases, with 11 bases separating them. The CDR3 covers 14 residues. The CDR3 sequence: CASSSVGRNTEAFF. The CDR3 DNA is TGTGCCAGCAGTTCGGTAGGGCGTAACACTGAAGCTTTCTTT.

The V gene is TRBV6-2 or TRBV6-3, the J gene TRBJ2-7, with D possibly matching TRBD1 (6 bases). This CDR3 contains 13 residues. CDR1 and CDR2 from the germline V gene are MNHEY and SVGEGT. The V end lost 7 bases, the J end lost 0 bases, and 10 bases lay between the germline ends. This CDR3 reads CASTWTASYEQYF. The CDR3 DNA is TGTGCCAGCACATGGACAGCCTCCTACGAGCAGTACTTC.

In this sample, this clonotype turned up once. The V gene is TRBV18, the J gene TRBJ2-7; 8 positions agree with TRBD1. The CDR3 sequence is 15 residues long. J lost 2 bases, V lost 3 bases, and 6 bases had no gene match. Germline V gene data show CDR1 as KGHSH and CDR2 as LQKENI. The CDR3 loop is CASSPSKDRAYEQYF. The DNA for the CDR3 is TGTGCCAGCTCACCGAGCAAGGACAGGGCCTACGAGCAGTACTTC.

This chain connects TRBV20-1 to TRBJ2-1, with D unclear. The germline V and J ends were trimmed by 6 bases and 7 bases, with 10 bases remaining between them. From germline, CDR1 is DFQATT and CDR2 SNEGSKA (reference sequence). CDR3 size: 11 residues. The CDR3 spells CSAKTGNEQFF. The CDR3 DNA reads as TGCAGTGCAAAGACTGGGAATGAGCAGTTCTTC.

In its sample, this clonotype was seen many times. This chain uses TRBV7-2 with TRBJ2-5; TRBD2 matches 13 bases. The CDR3 spans 20 residues. CDR1 SGHTA and CDR2 FQGNSA come from the germline V gene. V lost 4 bases and J lost 2; bases outside the gene matches: 16. CDR3 bases: TGTGCCAGCAGCTCCCGGACGGTACCGGGACTAGCGGGACTACAAGAGACCCAGTACTTC. It yields the protein CASSSRTVPGLAGLQETQYF.

Worth noting for this clonotype: This may be a read error: a much more frequent sequence differs by one nucleotide. The chain is built from TRBV12-3 or TRBV12-4 and TRBJ2-7; 10 bases agree with TRBD1. The ends lost 5 bases at V and 2 bases at J; junction bases unmatched: 3. This CDR3 has 14 amino acids. The CDR3 coding sequence is TGTGCCAGCAGTCCGGGACAGGGGACCTACGAGCAGTACTTC. Translation: CASSPGQGTYEQYF.

The chain has TRBV10-3 and TRBJ1-2; 7 positions agree with TRBD1. Losses at the gene ends were 6 bases for V and 7 bases for J; bases not matched to a gene: 8. Germline CDR1 and CDR2: ENHRY and SYGVKD. There are 13 residues in the CDR3. The CDR3 here is CAISPGQSPGYTF. The CDR3 nucleotides read TGTGCCATCAGCCCGGGACAGTCTCCTGGCTACACCTTC.

This clonotype appeared many times. The chain has TRBV20-1 and TRBJ2-7; 13 bases agree with TRBD2. J was trimmed by 4 bases and V by 0 bases; bases with no gene match: 9. The CDR3 is 17 amino acids. CDR1 and CDR2 from the germline V gene are DFQATT and SNEGSKA (reference sequence). The CDR3 spells CSARDAPLAGGPYEQYF. In nucleotides, the CDR3 is TGCAGTGCTAGAGACGCCCCACTAGCGGGGGGGCCGTACGAGCAGTACTTC.

This clonotype was counted only a few times. The rearrangement links TRBV30 to TRBJ2-1; D remains ambiguous. V was cut by 4 bases and J by 9 bases, with 13 bases left in between. Germline lookup yields CDR1 GTSNPN and CDR2 SVGIG (reference sequence). CDR3 length: 12 residues. The CDR3 reads CAWTKWRSEQFF. The DNA for the CDR3 is TGTGCCTGGACTAAGTGGAGAAGTGAGCAGTTCTTC. Variable domain in full (rest from reference TRBV30 and TRBJ2-1): SQTIHQWPATLVQPVGSPLSLECTVEGTSNPNLYWYRQAAGRGLQLLFYSVGIGQISSEVPQNLSASRPQDRQFILSSKKLLLSDSGFYLCAWTKWRSEQFFGPGTRLTVL.

This clonotype has ten or more counts. The chain recombines TRBV12-3 or TRBV12-4 with TRBJ2-3, with 7 bases identical to TRBD2. CDR3 length: 19 residues. J was trimmed by 4 bases and V by 6 bases; bases with no gene match: 22. The CDR3, as DNA: TGTGCCAGCAGCCTGGTGGGCGGGGGTGTCGCCTGGGGACCAGATACGCAGTATTTT. Translating gives CASSLVGGGVAWGPDTQYF.

This clonotype was observed at least ten times. The chain uses TRBV12-3 or TRBV12-4 and TRBJ2-1; the D is unclear. Trimming took off 5 bases at V and 10 bases at J, with 9 bases between the two ends. This CDR3 comprises 11 residues. This CDR3 reads CASSLLEEQFF. CDR3 DNA sequence: TGTGCCAGCAGTCTCCTCGAGGAGCAGTTCTTC.

V gene TRBV11-2 combines with J gene TRBJ1-5; D is ambiguous. CDR1 and CDR2 from the germline V gene are SGHAT and FQNNGV. The V and J ends lost 2 bases and 3 bases respectively, with 5 bases between them. This CDR3 contains 13 residues. CDR3 sequence reads: CASSLRHNQPQHF. The CDR3 nucleotides are TGTGCCAGCAGCTTACGGCACAATCAGCCCCAGCATTTT.

This clonotype was recorded a few times. The rearrangement uses TRBV5-1 and TRBJ2-7; possible D gene TRBD2, 6 bases. The V end was cut by 4 bases, the J end by 2 bases, with 13 bases between. The CDR3 covers 14 residues. The V gene's germline CDR1 is SGHRS and CDR2 YFSETQ. CDR3 sequence reads: CASSPGTPTYEQYF. As DNA, the CDR3 is TGCGCCAGCAGCCCCGGGACTCCCACCTACGAGCAGTACTTC.

This clonotype was recorded at least ten times. CDR3 nucleotides: TGTGCCAGCTCACCGCGGTCGGGCCTGAACACTGAAGCTTTCTTT. Protein: CASSPRSGLNTEAFF. The rearrangement joins TRBV18 to TRBJ1-1; D is undetermined. The CDR3 has 15 residues. The germline V gene has CDR1 KGHSH and CDR2 LQKENI. The V end was cut by 3 bases, the J end by 0 bases, with 11 bases between.

CDR3 DNA sequence: TGTGCCAGCAGTGAAGCCCAAGGGGGCACAGATACGCAGTATTTT. It encodes CASSEAQGGTDTQYF. This rearrangement joins TRBV2 to TRBJ2-3; tentative D call: TRBD1 (5 bases). The germline V gene has CDR1 SNHLY and CDR2 FYNNEI. The CDR3 spans 15 residues. V lost 0 bases and J lost 1, with 8 bases in between.

In this sample, this clonotype turned up many times. This rearrangement joins TRBV4-3 to TRBJ1-1; 9 bases map to TRBD1. The germline CDR1 and CDR2 sequences are LGHNA and YSLEER. Germline trimming cut 3 bases from V and 3 bases from J; bases unmatched to any gene: 5. The CDR3 sequence is 15 residues long. This chain's CDR3 is CASSQDRGDYTEAFF. The CDR3 DNA is TGCGCCAGCAGCCAGGACAGGGGAGACTACACTGAAGCTTTCTTT.

This chain connects TRBV5-4 to TRBJ2-5; 7 nucleotides agree with TRBD2. The V gene end was trimmed by 7 bases and the J gene end by 1 base; junction bases not matched to a gene: 7. The germline CDR1 and CDR2 sequences are SGHNT and YYREEE (reference sequence). This CDR3 contains 14 residues. The CDR3 DNA sequence: TGTGCCAGCTGCCACGGGGGGTTCCAAGAGACCCAGTACTTC. Translated, it gives CASCHGGFQETQYF.

V usage is TRBV6-1 and J usage is TRBJ2-5; 10 bases align to TRBD2. The germline V gene has CDR1 MNHNS and CDR2 SASEGT. The ends lost 5 bases at V and 1 base at J; junction bases unmatched: 4. The CDR3 length is 15 residues. The CDR3 protein is CASSPLAGTQETQYF. For the CDR3, the DNA is TGTGCCAGCAGTCCACTAGCGGGGACCCAAGAGACCCAGTACTTC.